The sequence of this TCR beta chain was determined in a study of blood T cell repertoires in COVID-19. TCRdb's copy holds only in-frame clones and misses some; the assay was immunoSEQ multiplex PCR. The data hold 350,000 to 400,000 clones, with roughly 90% observed a single time. Germline lookup yields CDR1 LNHDA and CDR2 SQIVND (reference sequence). The ends were cut back, 5 bases at V and 4 bases at J, with 14 bases in the middle. The CDR3 has 15 amino acids. Sequences were obtained from PBMCs or T cells enriched from blood (not recorded which). The receptor comes from a woman younger than 45 who had recovered from COVID-19. V usage is TRBV19 and J usage is TRBJ1-4; TRBD1 might be the D (6 bases). CDR3 amino acids: CASSSTTGFNEKLFF. The DNA for the CDR3 is TGTGCCAGTAGTTCCACGACAGGCTTTAATGAAAAACTGTTTTTT.